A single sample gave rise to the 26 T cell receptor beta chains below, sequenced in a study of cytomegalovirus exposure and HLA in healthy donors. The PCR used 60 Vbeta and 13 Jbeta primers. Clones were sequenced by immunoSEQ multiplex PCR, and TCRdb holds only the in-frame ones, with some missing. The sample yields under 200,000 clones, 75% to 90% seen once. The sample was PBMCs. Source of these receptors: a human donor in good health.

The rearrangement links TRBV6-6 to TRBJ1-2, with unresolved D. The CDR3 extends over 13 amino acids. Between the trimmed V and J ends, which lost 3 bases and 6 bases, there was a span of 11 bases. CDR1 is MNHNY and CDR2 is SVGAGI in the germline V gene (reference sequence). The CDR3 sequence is CASSYGGIHGYTF. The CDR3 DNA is TGTGCCAGCAGTTATGGAGGCATCCATGGCTACACCTTC.

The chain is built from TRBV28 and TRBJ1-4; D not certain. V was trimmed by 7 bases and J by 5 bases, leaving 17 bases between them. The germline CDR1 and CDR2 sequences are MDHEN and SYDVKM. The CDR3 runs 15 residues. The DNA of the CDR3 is TGTGCCAGCACACTCCGGGAGGGTGGGAATGAAAAACTGTTTTTT. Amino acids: CASTLREGGNEKLFF.

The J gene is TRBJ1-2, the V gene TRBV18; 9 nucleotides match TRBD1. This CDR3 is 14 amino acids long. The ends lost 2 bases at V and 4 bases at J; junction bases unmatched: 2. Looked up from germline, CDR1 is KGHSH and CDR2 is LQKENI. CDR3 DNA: TGTGCCAGCTCACCAGAGGACAGGGGCTATGGCTACACCTTC. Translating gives CASSPEDRGYGYTF.

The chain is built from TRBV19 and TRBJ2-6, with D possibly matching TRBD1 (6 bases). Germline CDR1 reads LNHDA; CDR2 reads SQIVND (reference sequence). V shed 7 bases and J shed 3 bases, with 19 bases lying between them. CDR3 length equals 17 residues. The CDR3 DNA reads TGTGCCAGTACCATGACAGGACCGTCCGTTGGGGCCAACGTCCTGACTTTC. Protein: CASTMTGPSVGANVLTF.

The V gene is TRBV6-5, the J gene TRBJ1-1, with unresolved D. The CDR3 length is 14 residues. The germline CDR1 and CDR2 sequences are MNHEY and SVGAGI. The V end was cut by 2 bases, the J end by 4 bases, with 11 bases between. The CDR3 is CASSYTARATEAFF. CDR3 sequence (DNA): TGTGCCAGCAGTTACACTGCGAGGGCCACTGAAGCTTTCTTT.

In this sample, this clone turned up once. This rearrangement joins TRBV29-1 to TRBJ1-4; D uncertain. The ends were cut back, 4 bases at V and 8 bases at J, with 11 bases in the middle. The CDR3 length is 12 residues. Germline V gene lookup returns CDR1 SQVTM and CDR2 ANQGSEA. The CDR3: CSVGQAGEKLFF. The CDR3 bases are TGCAGCGTTGGGCAGGCGGGGGAAAAACTGTTTTTT.

Written as DNA, the CDR3 is TGCGCCAGCTACCTGGGGGCTAGCGGGTACAATGAGCAGTTCTTC. Amino acids: CASYLGASGYNEQFF. V and J are TRBV5-1 and TRBJ2-1; 8 bases map to TRBD2. Trimming took 7 bases from V and 4 from J; bases not matched to a gene: 10. The CDR3 extends over 15 amino acids. Germline CDR1 and CDR2: SGHRS and YFSETQ.

CDR3 loop: CASGRGGTGELFF. Written as DNA, the CDR3 is TGTGCCAGCGGCCGGGGGGGGACCGGGGAGCTGTTTTTT. The chain combines TRBV2 with TRBJ2-2; TRBD2 matches 8 bases. The length of the CDR3 is 13 residues. The V segment lost 8 bases and the J segment 5 bases; nucleotides outside the gene matches: 4. Looked up from germline, CDR1 is SNHLY and CDR2 is FYNNEI. The variable domain in full, completed from reference TRBV2 and TRBJ2-2, reads EPEVTQTPSHQVTQMGQEVILRCVPISNHLYFYWYRQILGQKVEFLVSFYNNEISEKSEIFDDQFSVERPDGSNFTLKIRSTKLEDSAMYFCASGRGGTGELFFGEGSRLTVL.

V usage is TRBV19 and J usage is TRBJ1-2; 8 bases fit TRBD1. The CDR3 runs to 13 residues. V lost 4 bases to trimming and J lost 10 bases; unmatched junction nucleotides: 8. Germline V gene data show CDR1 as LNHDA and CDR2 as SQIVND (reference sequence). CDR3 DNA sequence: TGTGCCAGTAGTACCGGGACAGGTTGCCCCTACACCTTC. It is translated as CASSTGTGCPYTF. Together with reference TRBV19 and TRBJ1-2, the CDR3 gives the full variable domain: DGGITQSPKYLFRKEGQNVTLSCEQNLNHDAMYWYRQDPGQGLRLIYYSQIVNDFQKGDIAEGYSVSREKKESFPLTVTSAQKNPTAFYLCASSTGTGCPYTFGSGTRLTVV.

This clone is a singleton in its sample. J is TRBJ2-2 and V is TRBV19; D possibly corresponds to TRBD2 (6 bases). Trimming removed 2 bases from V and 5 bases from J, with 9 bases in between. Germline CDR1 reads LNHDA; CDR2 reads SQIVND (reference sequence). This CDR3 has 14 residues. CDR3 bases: TGTGCCAGTAGTATACTGGCGGGGACCGGGGAGCTGTTTTTT. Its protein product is CASSILAGTGELFF.

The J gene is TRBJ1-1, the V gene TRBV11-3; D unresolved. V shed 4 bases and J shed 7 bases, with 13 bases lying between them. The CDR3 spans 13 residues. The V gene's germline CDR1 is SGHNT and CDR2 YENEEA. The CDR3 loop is CASSSGSAGEAFF. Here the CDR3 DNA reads TGTGCCAGCAGCTCCGGTTCTGCCGGTGAAGCTTTCTTT.

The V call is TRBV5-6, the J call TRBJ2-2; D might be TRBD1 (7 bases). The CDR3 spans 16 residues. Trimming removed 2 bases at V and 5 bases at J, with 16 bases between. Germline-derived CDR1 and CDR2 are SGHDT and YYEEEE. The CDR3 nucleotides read TGTGCCAGCAGCTTACTCCTCAGGGGGGAGACCGGGGAGCTGTTTTTT. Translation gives CASSLLLRGETGELFF.

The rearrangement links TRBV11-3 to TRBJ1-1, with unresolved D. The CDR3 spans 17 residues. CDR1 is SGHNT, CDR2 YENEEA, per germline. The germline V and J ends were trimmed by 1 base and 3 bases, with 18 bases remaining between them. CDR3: CASSLALETTRDTEAFF. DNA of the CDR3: TGTGCCAGCAGCTTAGCTCTAGAGACTACAAGGGACACTGAAGCTTTCTTT.

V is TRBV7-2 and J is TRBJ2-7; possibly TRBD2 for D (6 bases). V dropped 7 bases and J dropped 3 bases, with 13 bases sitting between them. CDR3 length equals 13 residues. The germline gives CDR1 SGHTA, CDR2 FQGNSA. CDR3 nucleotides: TGTGCCAGCACCCCGACTAGTTTCTACGAGCAGTACTTC. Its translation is CASTPTSFYEQYF.

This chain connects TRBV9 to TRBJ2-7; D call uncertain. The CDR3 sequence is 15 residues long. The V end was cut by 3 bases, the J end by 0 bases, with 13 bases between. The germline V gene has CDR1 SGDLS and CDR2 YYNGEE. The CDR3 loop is CASSAAGALSYEQYF. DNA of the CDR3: TGTGCCAGCAGCGCGGCCGGAGCTCTCTCCTACGAGCAGTACTTC.

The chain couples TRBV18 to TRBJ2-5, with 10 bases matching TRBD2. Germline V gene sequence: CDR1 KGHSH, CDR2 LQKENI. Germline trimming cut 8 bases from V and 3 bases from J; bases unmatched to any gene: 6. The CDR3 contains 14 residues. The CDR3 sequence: CASQGTSGEETQYF. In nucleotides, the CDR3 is TGTGCCAGCCAGGGCACTAGCGGGGAAGAGACCCAGTACTTC.

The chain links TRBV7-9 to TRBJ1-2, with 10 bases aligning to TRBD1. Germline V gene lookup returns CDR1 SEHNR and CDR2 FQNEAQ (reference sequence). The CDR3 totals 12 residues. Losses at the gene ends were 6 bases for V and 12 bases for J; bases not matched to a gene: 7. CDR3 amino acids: CASSRQGAAHTF. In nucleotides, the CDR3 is TGTGCCAGCAGTCGACAGGGGGCGGCTCACACCTTC.

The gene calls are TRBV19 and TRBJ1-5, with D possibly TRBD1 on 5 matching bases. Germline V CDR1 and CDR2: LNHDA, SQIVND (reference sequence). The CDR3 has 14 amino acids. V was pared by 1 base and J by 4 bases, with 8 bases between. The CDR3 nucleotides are TGTGCCAGTAGTATAGCGCCAGGGAATCAGCCCCAGCATTTT. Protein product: CASSIAPGNQPQHF.

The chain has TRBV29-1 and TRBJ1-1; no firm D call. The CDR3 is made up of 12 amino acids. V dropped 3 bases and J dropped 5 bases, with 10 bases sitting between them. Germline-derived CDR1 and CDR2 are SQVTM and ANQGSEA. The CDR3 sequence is CSVERGLTEAFF. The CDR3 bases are TGCAGCGTTGAGCGGGGTCTGACTGAAGCTTTCTTT. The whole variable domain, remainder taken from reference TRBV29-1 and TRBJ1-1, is SAVISQKPSRDICQRGTSLTIQCQVDSQVTMMFWYRQQPGQSLTLIATANQGSEATYESGFVIDKFPISRPNLTFSTLTVSNMSPEDSSIYLCSVERGLTEAFFGQGTRLTVV.

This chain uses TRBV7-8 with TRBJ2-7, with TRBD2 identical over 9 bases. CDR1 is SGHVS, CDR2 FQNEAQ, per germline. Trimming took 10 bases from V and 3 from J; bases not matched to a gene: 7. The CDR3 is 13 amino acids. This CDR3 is CAIGPAGGYEQYF. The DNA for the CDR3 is TGTGCCATCGGGCCAGCGGGGGGCTACGAGCAGTACTTC.

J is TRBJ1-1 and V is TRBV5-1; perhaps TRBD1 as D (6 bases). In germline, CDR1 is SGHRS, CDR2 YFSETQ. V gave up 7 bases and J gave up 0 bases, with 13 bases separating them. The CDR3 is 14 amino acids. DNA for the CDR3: TGCGCCAGCCGGGAAGGACAGATGAACACTGAAGCTTTCTTT. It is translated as CASREGQMNTEAFF.

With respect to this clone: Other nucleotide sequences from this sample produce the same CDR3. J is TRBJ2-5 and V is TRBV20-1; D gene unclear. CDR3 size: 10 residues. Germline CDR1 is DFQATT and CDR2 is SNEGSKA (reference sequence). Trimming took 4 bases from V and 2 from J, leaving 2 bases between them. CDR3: CSATQETQYF. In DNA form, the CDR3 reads TGCAGTGCTACACAAGAGACCCAGTACTTC.

CDR3 region: CASSFGASSVDEQFF. The CDR3 region has the DNA TGTGCCAGCAGCTTTGGGGCTAGTAGTGTGGATGAGCAGTTCTTC. This rearrangement joins TRBV7-2 to TRBJ2-1; TRBD1 is a possible D gene (5 bases). Trimming removed 3 bases at V and 8 bases at J, with 17 bases between. CDR1 is SGHTA, CDR2 FQGNSA, per germline. The CDR3 contains 15 residues.

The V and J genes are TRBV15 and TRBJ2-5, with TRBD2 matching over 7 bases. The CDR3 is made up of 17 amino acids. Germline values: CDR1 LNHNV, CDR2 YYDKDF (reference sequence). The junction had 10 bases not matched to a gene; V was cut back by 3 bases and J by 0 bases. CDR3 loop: CATSRQIWGGNQETQYF. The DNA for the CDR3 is TGTGCCACCAGCAGGCAGATTTGGGGGGGGAACCAAGAGACCCAGTACTTC. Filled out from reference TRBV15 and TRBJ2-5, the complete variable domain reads DAMVIQNPRYQVTQFGKPVTLSCSQTLNHNVMYWYQQKSSQAPKLLFHYYDKDFNNEADTPDNFQSRRPNTSFCFLDIRSPGLGDTAMYLCATSRQIWGGNQETQYFGPGTRLLVL.

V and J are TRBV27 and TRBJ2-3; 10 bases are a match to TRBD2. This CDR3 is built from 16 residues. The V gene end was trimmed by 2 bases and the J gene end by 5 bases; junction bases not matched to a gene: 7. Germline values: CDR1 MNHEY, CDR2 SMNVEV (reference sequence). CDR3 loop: CASSLPQRGGVDTQYF. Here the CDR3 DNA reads TGTGCCAGCAGTTTACCGCAGCGGGGGGGGGTAGATACGCAGTATTTT.

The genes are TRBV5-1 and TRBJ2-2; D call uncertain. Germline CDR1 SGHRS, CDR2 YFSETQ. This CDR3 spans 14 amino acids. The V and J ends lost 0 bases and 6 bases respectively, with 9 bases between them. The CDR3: CASSLEAPAGELFF. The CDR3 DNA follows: TGCGCCAGCAGCTTGGAAGCGCCCGCCGGGGAGCTGTTTTTT. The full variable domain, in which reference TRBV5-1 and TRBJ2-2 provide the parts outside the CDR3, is KAGVTQTPRYLIKTRGQQVTLSCSPISGHRSVSWYQQTPGQGLQFLFEYFSETQRNKGNFPGRFSGRQFSNSRSEMNVSTLELGDSALYLCASSLEAPAGELFFGEGSRLTVL.